These 5 T cell receptor beta chains share one sample of origin, sequenced in a study of shared clonotypes between healthy human individuals (dated by TCRdb to the early 2020s). Library preparation was by the immunoSEQ multiplex PCR assay. Imported from immuneACCESS, the table was reduced by TCRdb to in-frame sequences with V and J called. These copies leave out some clones; in studies compared against another copy, an unresolved V gene accounts for under half, and the cause of the remainder is not known. The sample table lists about half a million clones, 79% of them with a count of one. The biggest ten clones account for about an eighth of the sample. Sequencing was performed on PBMCs. Source of these receptors: a woman aged 40 to 55 in good health. Some clones in this sample may be carry-over from other donors' samples.

The V gene is TRBV29-1, the J gene TRBJ2-3; no clear D gene. This CDR3 contains 13 residues. Looked up from germline, CDR1 is SQVTM and CDR2 is ANQGSEA. V lost 5 bases and J 0 bases, leaving 9 bases between the germline ends. CDR3 DNA: TGCAGCGTTCAGACTGGAAGCACAGATACGCAGTATTTT. This translates into CSVQTGSTDTQYF.

This chain connects TRBV27 to TRBJ2-7; weak D call: TRBD1 (5 bases). CDR3 length equals 15 residues. With 5 bases removed from V and 0 bases from J, the gap between germline ends came to 14 bases. Germline values: CDR1 MNHEY, CDR2 SMNVEV (reference sequence). The CDR3 nucleotides read TGTGCCAGCAGTGTAGGGGCCCCTAGCTCCTACGAGCAGTACTTC. It yields the protein CASSVGAPSSYEQYF.

The chain combines TRBV19 with TRBJ1-1; 8 bases are shared with TRBD1. V trimming: 4 bases; J trimming: 3 bases; junction bases outside the gene matches: 1. The germline V gene encodes CDR1 LNHDA and CDR2 SQIVND (reference sequence). The CDR3 runs 13 residues. CDR3 sequence reads: CASSTGGHTEAFF. CDR3 coding DNA: TGTGCCAGTAGTACAGGGGGCCACACTGAAGCTTTCTTT.

The rearrangement joins TRBV30 to TRBJ2-7, with TRBD1 matching over 7 bases. The CDR3 runs to 12 residues. The J segment lost 1 base and the V segment lost 5 bases, leaving 2 bases of the junction unmatched. Germline-derived CDR1 and CDR2 are GTSNPN and SVGIG (reference sequence). In DNA, the CDR3 is TGTGCCTGGTCGGGACAGTCCTACGAGCAGTACTTC. It is translated as CAWSGQSYEQYF.

The chain uses TRBV28 and TRBJ1-2, with D possibly matching TRBD1 (6 bases). V dropped 5 bases and J dropped 1 base, with 11 bases sitting between them. From germline, CDR1 is MDHEN and CDR2 SYDVKM. The CDR3 totals 14 residues. The CDR3 spells CASSDAGVNYGYTF. The CDR3 bases are TGTGCCAGCAGTGACGCAGGGGTTAACTATGGCTACACCTTC.